This T cell receptor beta chain is drawn from a study of Ad26.COV2.S vaccination and SARS-CoV-2 variants. For the study at large: The trial was COV1001 and the donor's arm was Ad26.COV2.S. Donor got 5x10^10 or 1x10^11 viral particles of Ad26.COV2.S.

Assay used: immunoSEQ multiplex PCR; TCRdb lists only in-frame clones, some missing. The sample gives fewer than 400,000 clones, around four fifths of which show up once; around 2% is in the top ten. This CDR3 has 11 amino acids. V was trimmed by 7 bases and J by 12 bases, leaving 15 bases between them. Germline V gene sequence: CDR1 SNHLY, CDR2 FYNNEI. Treatment specified: 15 to 20 received Ad26.COV2.S at low or high dose, single or two shots; roughly 5 received placebo; per-sample allocation not given. Day 63 after the first injection of vaccine or placebo was the sampling time. The sequence was obtained from a person between 18 and 59 years old who received the Ad26.COV2.S COVID-19 vaccine or a placebo. The sample was peripheral blood, taken in a trial of Ad26.COV2.S vaccine versus placebo. This chain links TRBV2 with TRBJ1-2; D is possibly TRBD1 (6 bases). CDR3 loop: CASNVAGADTF. The CDR3 DNA sequence: TGTGCCAGCAATGTTGCAGGGGCGGACACCTTC.